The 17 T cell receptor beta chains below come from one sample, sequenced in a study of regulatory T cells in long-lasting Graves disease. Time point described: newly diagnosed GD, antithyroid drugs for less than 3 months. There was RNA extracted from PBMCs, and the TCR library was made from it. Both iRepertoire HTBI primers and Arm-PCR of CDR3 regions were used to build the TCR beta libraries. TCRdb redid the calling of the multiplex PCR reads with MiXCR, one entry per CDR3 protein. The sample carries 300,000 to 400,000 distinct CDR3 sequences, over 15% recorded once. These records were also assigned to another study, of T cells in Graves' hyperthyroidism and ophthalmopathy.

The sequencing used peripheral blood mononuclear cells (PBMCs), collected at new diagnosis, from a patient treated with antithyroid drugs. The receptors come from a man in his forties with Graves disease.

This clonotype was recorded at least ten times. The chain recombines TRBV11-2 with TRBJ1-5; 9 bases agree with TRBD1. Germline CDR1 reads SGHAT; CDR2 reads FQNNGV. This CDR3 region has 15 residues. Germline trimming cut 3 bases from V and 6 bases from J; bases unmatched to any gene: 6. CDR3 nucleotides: TGTGCCAGCAGCTTGGACGGGACAGGGAGTCAGCCCCAGCATTTT. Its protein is CASSLDGTGSQPQHF. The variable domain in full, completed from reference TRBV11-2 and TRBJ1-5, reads EAGVAQSPRYKIIEKRQSVAFWCNPISGHATLYWYQQILGQGPKLLIQFQNNGVVDDSQLPKDRFSAERLKGVDSTLKIQPAKLEDSAVYLCASSLDGTGSQPQHFGDGTRLSIL.

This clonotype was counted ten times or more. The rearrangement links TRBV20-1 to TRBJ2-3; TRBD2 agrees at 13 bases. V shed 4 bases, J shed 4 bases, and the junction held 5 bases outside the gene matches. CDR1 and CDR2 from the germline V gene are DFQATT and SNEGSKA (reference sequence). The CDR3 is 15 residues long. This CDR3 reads CSATGLAGVADTQYF. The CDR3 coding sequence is TGCAGTGCTACCGGACTAGCGGGGGTCGCAGATACGCAGTATTTT.

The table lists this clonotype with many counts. The CDR3 here is CASRAGTGLPLGTEAFF. CDR3 in DNA: TGTGCCAGCAGGGCCGGGACAGGGCTCCCTCTGGGCACTGAAGCTTTCTTT. This chain connects TRBV25-1 to TRBJ1-1, with 9 bases lining up with TRBD1. The V gene's germline CDR1 is MGHDK and CDR2 SYGVNS. Germline trimming cut 6 bases from V and 4 bases from J; bases unmatched to any gene: 15. The CDR3 sequence is 17 residues long.

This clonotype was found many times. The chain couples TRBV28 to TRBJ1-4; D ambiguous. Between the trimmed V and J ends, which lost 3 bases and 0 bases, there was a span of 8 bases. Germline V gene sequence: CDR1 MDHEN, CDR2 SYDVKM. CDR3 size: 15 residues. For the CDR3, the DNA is TGTGCCAGCAGTTTTTATCATGCAACTAATGAAAAACTGTTTTTT. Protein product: CASSFYHATNEKLFF.

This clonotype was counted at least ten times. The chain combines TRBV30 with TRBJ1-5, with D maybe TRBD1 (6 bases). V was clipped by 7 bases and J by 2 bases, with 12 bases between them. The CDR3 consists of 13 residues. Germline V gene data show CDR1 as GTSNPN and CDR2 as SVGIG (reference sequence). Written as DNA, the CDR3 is TGTGCCTTGACACAGGGAGGCAATCAGCCCCAGCATTTT. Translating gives CALTQGGNQPQHF.

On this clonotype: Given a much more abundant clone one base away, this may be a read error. CDR3 nucleotides: TGTGCCAACAGACCCAGCGGACGAGTTGAAGCTTTCTTT. As protein: CANRPSGRVEAFF. The chain recombines TRBV7-9 with TRBJ1-1, with D hard to call. The CDR3 covers 13 residues. CDR1 and CDR2 from the germline V gene are SEHNR and FQNEAQ (reference sequence). The V gene lost 10 bases and the J gene lost 7 bases, with 19 bases spanning the gap.

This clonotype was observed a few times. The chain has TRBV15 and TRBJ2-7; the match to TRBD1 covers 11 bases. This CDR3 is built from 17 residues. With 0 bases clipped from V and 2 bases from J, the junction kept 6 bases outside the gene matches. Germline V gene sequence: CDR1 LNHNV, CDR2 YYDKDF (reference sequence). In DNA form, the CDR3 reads TGTGCCACCAGCAGAGATCTCGGACAGGGGGCGACCTACGAGCAGTACTTC. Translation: CATSRDLGQGATYEQYF. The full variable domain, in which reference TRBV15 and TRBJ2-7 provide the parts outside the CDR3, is DAMVIQNPRYQVTQFGKPVTLSCSQTLNHNVMYWYQQKSSQAPKLLFHYYDKDFNNEADTPDNFQSRRPNTSFCFLDIRSPGLGDTAMYLCATSRDLGQGATYEQYFGPGTRLTVT.

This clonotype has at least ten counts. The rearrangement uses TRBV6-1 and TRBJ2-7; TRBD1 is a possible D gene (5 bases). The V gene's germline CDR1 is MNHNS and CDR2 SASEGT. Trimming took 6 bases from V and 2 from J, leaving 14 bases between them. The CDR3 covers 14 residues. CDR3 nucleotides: TGTGCCAGCAGAGAGACAGTCGGACCCTACGAGCAGTACTTC. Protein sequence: CASRETVGPYEQYF.

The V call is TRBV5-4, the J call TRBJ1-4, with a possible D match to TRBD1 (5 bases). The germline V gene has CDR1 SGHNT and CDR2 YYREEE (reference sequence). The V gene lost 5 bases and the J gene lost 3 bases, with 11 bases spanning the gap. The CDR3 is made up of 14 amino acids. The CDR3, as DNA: TGTGCCAGCAGTGCCAGGGACGCTAATGAAAAACTGTTTTTT. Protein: CASSARDANEKLFF.

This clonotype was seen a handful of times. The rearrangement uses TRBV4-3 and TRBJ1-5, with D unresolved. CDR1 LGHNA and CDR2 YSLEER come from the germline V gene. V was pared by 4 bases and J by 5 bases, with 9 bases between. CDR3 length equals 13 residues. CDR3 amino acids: CASSRVFDQPQHF. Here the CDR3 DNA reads TGCGCCAGCAGCCGGGTATTTGATCAGCCCCAGCATTTT.

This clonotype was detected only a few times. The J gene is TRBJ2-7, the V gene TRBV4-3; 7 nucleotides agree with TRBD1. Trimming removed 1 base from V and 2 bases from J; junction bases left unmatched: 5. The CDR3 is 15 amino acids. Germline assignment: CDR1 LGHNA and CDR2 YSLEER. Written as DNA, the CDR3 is TGCGCCAGCAGCCAAGGGGAACAGGGGACCTACGAGCAGTACTTC. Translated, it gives CASSQGEQGTYEQYF.

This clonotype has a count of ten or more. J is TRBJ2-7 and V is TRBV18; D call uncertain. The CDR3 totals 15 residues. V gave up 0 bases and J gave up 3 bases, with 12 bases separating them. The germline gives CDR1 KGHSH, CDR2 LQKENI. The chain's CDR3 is CASSPPSAKIYEQYF. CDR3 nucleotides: TGTGCCAGCTCACCACCCTCGGCCAAAATCTACGAGCAGTACTTC.

CDR3 DNA sequence: TGTGCCAGCGGACAATCCGGAAACACCATATATTTT. Its translation is CASGQSGNTIYF. This chain connects TRBV2 to TRBJ1-3; the D gene is possibly TRBD1 (5 bases). CDR1 is SNHLY, CDR2 FYNNEI, per germline. Trimming left V 8 bases short and J 4 bases short, with 9 bases between. The CDR3 consists of 12 residues.

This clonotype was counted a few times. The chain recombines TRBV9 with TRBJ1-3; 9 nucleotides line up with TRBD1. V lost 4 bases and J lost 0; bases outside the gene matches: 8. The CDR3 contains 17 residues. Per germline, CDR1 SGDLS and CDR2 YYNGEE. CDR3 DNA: TGTGCCAGCAGCTCACAACAGGGGGCCCTCTCTGGAAACACCATATATTTT. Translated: CASSSQQGALSGNTIYF.

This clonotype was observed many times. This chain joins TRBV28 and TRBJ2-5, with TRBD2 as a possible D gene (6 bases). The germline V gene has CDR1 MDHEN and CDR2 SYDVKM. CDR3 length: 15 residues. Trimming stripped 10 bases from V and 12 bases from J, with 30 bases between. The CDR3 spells CATLTRGAGGEVEYF. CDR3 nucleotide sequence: TGTGCCACCTTAACGAGAGGAGCAGGAGGGGAAGTTGAGTACTTC.

The CDR3 DNA follows: TGTGCCAGCTCACCACAAATACGGCGGGGAGGTGCTTACGAGCAGTACTTC. Amino acid sequence: CASSPQIRRGGAYEQYF. The chain carries TRBV18 and TRBJ2-7; possible D gene TRBD2, 6 bases. The germline CDR1 and CDR2 sequences are KGHSH and LQKENI. The CDR3 has 17 amino acids. V dropped 1 base and J dropped 4 bases, with 20 bases sitting between them.

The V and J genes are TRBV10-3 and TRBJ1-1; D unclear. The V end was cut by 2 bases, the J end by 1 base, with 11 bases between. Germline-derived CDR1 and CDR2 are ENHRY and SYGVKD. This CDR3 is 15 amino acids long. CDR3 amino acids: CAISELGAANTEAFF. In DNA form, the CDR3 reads TGTGCCATCAGTGAGCTTGGCGCGGCGAACACTGAAGCTTTCTTT.